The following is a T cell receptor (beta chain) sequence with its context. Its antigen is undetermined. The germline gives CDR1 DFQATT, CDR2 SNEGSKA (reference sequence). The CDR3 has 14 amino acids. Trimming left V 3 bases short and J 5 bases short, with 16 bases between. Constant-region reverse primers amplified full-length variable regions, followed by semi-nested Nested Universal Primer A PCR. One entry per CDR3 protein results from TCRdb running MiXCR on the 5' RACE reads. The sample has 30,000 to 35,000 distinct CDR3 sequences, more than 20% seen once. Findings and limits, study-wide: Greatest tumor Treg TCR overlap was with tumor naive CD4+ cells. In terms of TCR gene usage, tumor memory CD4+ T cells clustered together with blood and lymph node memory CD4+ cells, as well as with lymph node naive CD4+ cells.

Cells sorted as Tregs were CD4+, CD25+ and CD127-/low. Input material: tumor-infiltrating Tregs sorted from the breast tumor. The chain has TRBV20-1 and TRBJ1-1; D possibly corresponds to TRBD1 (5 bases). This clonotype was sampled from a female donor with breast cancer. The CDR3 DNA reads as TGCAGTGCTAGGATCTCAGGGTCGGGGACTGAAGCTTTCTTT. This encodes CSARISGSGTEAFF.